The sample holds a few counts of the clone carrying this T cell receptor (beta chain). These data are taken from a study of CD8 T cells in ankylosing spondylitis. V gave up 5 bases and J gave up 5 bases, with 29 bases separating them. Per the germline V gene, CDR1 is KGHSH and CDR2 is LQKENI. The CDR3 sequence is 19 residues long. TCRdb fed the 5' RACE reads into MiXCR, producing one record per CDR3 protein. The sample yields about 240,000 distinct CDR3 sequences, roughly 10% seen once. The V call is TRBV18, the J call TRBJ2-3; maybe TRBD2 (5 bases). The sample taken for sequencing was blood, either unsorted or a sorted T cell fraction (not recorded which). This TCR came from a male donor with ankylosing spondylitis or in good health (not recorded which). The DNA of the CDR3 is TGTGCCAGCTCAGTGCTTCATGTCGGGGTGTCACCCACCGGAGATACGCAGTATTTT. Protein: CASSVLHVGVSPTGDTQYF.